This record covers a single TCR beta chain. The CDR3 contains 14 residues. The germline V gene has CDR1 DFQATT and CDR2 SNEGSKA (reference sequence). V gave up 3 bases and J gave up 1 base, with 10 bases separating them. The data originate from a study of blood T cell repertoires in COVID-19. Whole-study context: The study drew acute and convalescent COVID-19 samples from the United States, Italy and Spain. From T cells, B-cell-depleted T cells, or PBMCs came the material, which was cDNA or gDNA.

In the authors' workflow: Nucleated cell number was recorded as an estimate derived from reference gene primer amplification. Clones were sequenced by immunoSEQ multiplex PCR, and TCRdb holds only the in-frame ones, with some missing. That table is the source of V, J and clone size, and D and trimming were worked out from the DNA. Altogether roughly 360,000 clones are present, approximately 80% being singletons, with the ten largest covering around 1.1%. The sequence was collected from a human donor with acute or convalescent COVID-19. The donor label of this sample is uncertain. The V call is TRBV20-1, the J call TRBJ1-5, with a tentative D call TRBD1 (5 bases). The sample was peripheral blood. The CDR3 DNA follows: TGCAGTGCTAGTATGCAGGGAAGCAATCAGCCCCAGCATTTT. It is translated as CSASMQGSNQPQHF.